The rows below give T cell receptor beta chains drawn from one sample of a study of CD8+CD57+ T cells in acquired aplastic anemia. TCRdb re-called the reads with MiXCR, one entry per CDR3 protein. The repertoire holds 100,000 to 130,000 distinct CDR3 sequences, with around 50% as singletons. Specimen: sorted CD4+, CD8+, or CD8+CD57+ T cells (not recorded which) from PBMCs. The receptors derive from a human donor in good health, serving as a control. CDR3s include the opening cysteine and the closing phenylalanine or tryptophan. Each record gives: CDR3 length, D gene, V gene, clone size, J gene, CDR3 DNA, CDR3 protein. D genes are given only for firm matches. Size is stated for part of the rows, as once, few or many counts, or as a class when the clone is expanded.

len: 11; d_gene: .; v_gene: TRBV29-1; abundance: .; j_gene: TRBJ1-2; CDR3nt: TGCAGCGTTGAGGGGACTCATGGCTACACCTTC; CDR3aa: CSVEGTHGYTF
len: 15; d_gene: TRBD1; v_gene: TRBV15; abundance: .; j_gene: TRBJ2-7; CDR3nt: TGTGCCACCAGCACTACCGGGACAGGGTCCCACGAGCAGTACTTC; CDR3aa: CATSTTGTGSHEQYF
len: 15; d_gene: TRBD1; v_gene: TRBV2; abundance: many; j_gene: TRBJ2-3; CDR3nt: TGTGCCAGCAGAGAGAGGGGGCGTCTCACAGATACGCAGTATTTT; CDR3aa: CASRERGRLTDTQYF
len: 15; d_gene: TRBD1; v_gene: TRBV2; abundance: .; j_gene: TRBJ2-7; CDR3nt: TGTGCCAGCAATTCCGGGGGACAGGGAATTCACGAGCAGTACTTC; CDR3aa: CASNSGGQGIHEQYF
len: 17; d_gene: TRBD1; v_gene: TRBV9; abundance: many; j_gene: TRBJ2-7; CDR3nt: TGTGCCAGCAGCACTCACTCCGGGACAGGGAGCTCCTACGAGCAGTACTTC; CDR3aa: CASSTHSGTGSSYEQYF
len: 14; d_gene: TRBD2; v_gene: TRBV2; abundance: .; j_gene: TRBJ2-1; CDR3nt: TGTGCCAGCAGTGCGGGGACTAGCCGGACTGGGCAGTTCTTC; CDR3aa: CASSAGTSRTGQFF
len: 14; d_gene: .; v_gene: TRBV9; abundance: many; j_gene: TRBJ1-4; CDR3nt: TGTGCCAGCAGCGTAGAAGGGGGTAATGAAAAACTGTTTTTT; CDR3aa: CASSVEGGNEKLFF
len: 12; d_gene: .; v_gene: TRBV12-3/TRBV12-4; abundance: .; j_gene: TRBJ1-2; CDR3nt: TGTGCCAGCAGTTTGCCAGGGGATGGCTACACCTTC; CDR3aa: CASSLPGDGYTF
len: 16; d_gene: TRBD2; v_gene: TRBV7-8; abundance: few; j_gene: TRBJ2-2; CDR3nt: TGTGCCAGCAGCCTTCAGCGGGGGGGGAACACCGGGGAGCTGTTTTTT; CDR3aa: CASSLQRGGNTGELFF
len: 13; d_gene: TRBD2; v_gene: TRBV27; abundance: many; j_gene: TRBJ2-7; CDR3nt: TGTGCCAGCAGTTTATTCACAGGCGGGGGGCAGTACTTC; CDR3aa: CASSLFTGGGQYF
len: 13; d_gene: .; v_gene: TRBV27; abundance: many; j_gene: TRBJ2-1; CDR3nt: TGTGCCAGCAGTTTGGGGGCCAATAGTGAGCAGTTCTTC; CDR3aa: CASSLGANSEQFF
len: 13; d_gene: .; v_gene: TRBV20-1; abundance: .; j_gene: TRBJ2-5; CDR3nt: TGCAGTGCTAGAGTGGGGACTTCTGGGACCCAGTACTTC; CDR3aa: CSARVGTSGTQYF
len: 17; d_gene: .; v_gene: TRBV11-2; abundance: .; j_gene: TRBJ1-2; CDR3nt: TGTGCCAGCAGCTCGTCGGGACCTGATGCTACATATGCTGGCTACACCTTC; CDR3aa: CASSSSGPDATYAGYTF
len: 14; d_gene: .; v_gene: TRBV2; abundance: many; j_gene: TRBJ1-1; CDR3nt: TGTGCCAGCAGTGATATCGACGATCGGAGCGAAGCTTTCTTT; CDR3aa: CASSDIDDRSEAFF
len: 11; d_gene: .; v_gene: TRBV29-1; abundance: .; j_gene: TRBJ1-2; CDR3nt: TGCAGCGTTGTACGGGGGGATGGCTACACCTTC; CDR3aa: CSVVRGDGYTF
len: 15; d_gene: .; v_gene: TRBV29-1; abundance: few; j_gene: TRBJ2-1; CDR3nt: TGCAGCGTTGAGAGCGGGACAAGCTCCTACAATGAGCAGTTCTTC; CDR3aa: CSVESGTSSYNEQFF
len: 13; d_gene: .; v_gene: TRBV2; abundance: .; j_gene: TRBJ2-5; CDR3nt: TGTGCCAGCAGTCTTGACCAGCGCGGGACCCAGTACTTC; CDR3aa: CASSLDQRGTQYF
len: 14; d_gene: .; v_gene: TRBV15; abundance: .; j_gene: TRBJ2-5; CDR3nt: TGTGCCACCAGCCTACCCCCGATGAGGGAGACCCAGTACTTC; CDR3aa: CATSLPPMRETQYF
len: 14; d_gene: TRBD1; v_gene: TRBV5-4; abundance: many; j_gene: TRBJ2-7; CDR3nt: TGTGCCAGCAGCTTCCGACAGGGTCGCAACGAGCAGTACTTC; CDR3aa: CASSFRQGRNEQYF
len: 11; d_gene: .; v_gene: TRBV15; abundance: .; j_gene: TRBJ2-5; CDR3nt: TGTGCCACCAGCGACAAAGAGACCCAGTACTTC; CDR3aa: CATSDKETQYF
len: 12; d_gene: TRBD2; v_gene: TRBV19; abundance: .; j_gene: TRBJ2-5; CDR3nt: TGTGCCAGTAGCGGGGAGGGCGAGACCCAGTACTTC; CDR3aa: CASSGEGETQYF
len: 13; d_gene: .; v_gene: TRBV10-3; abundance: once; j_gene: TRBJ1-4; CDR3nt: TGTGCCATCAGACCGGGGATTAATGAAAAACTGTTTTTT; CDR3aa: CAIRPGINEKLFF
len: 16; d_gene: TRBD2; v_gene: TRBV6-5; abundance: .; j_gene: TRBJ2-3; CDR3nt: TGTGCCAGCAGTTACGGACTAGCGGGGGCCACAGATACGCAGTATTTT; CDR3aa: CASSYGLAGATDTQYF
len: 17; d_gene: TRBD1; v_gene: TRBV20-1; abundance: .; j_gene: TRBJ1-1; CDR3nt: TGCAGCGCTAGTGGGGTAGACAGGGATGTGGAGAACACTGAAGCTTGCTTT; CDR3aa: CSASGVDRDVENTEACF
len: 13; d_gene: .; v_gene: TRBV10-3; abundance: .; j_gene: TRBJ1-1; CDR3nt: TGCGCCATCAGGGTCGCCTCACGTCCTGAAGCTTTCTTT; CDR3aa: CAIRVASRPEAFF
len: 14; d_gene: TRBD1; v_gene: TRBV10-3; abundance: many; j_gene: TRBJ2-1; CDR3nt: TGTGAGACGGCAGGGGGCGACGAGAAGAATGAGCAGTTCTTC; CDR3aa: CETAGGDEKNEQFF
len: 12; d_gene: .; v_gene: TRBV7-9; abundance: .; j_gene: TRBJ2-7; CDR3nt: TGTGCCAGCAGCGGGCGCCTGGGGGAGCAGTACTTC; CDR3aa: CASSGRLGEQYF
len: 15; d_gene: TRBD1; v_gene: TRBV24-1; abundance: many; j_gene: TRBJ1-1; CDR3nt: TGTGCCACCAGTGAGTCCGGGACAGAAAACACTGAAGCTTTCTTT; CDR3aa: CATSESGTENTEAFF
len: 14; d_gene: TRBD1; v_gene: TRBV30; abundance: many; j_gene: TRBJ1-3; CDR3nt: TGTGCCTGGAGTACAGGGGAGACTGGAAACACCATATATTTT; CDR3aa: CAWSTGETGNTIYF
len: 16; d_gene: TRBD2; v_gene: TRBV4-2; abundance: .; j_gene: TRBJ2-1; CDR3nt: TGTGCCAGCAGCCAAGAACTAGCGGGGGACTACAATGAGCAGTTCTTC; CDR3aa: CASSQELAGDYNEQFF
len: 11; d_gene: .; v_gene: TRBV3-1; abundance: many; j_gene: TRBJ1-2; CDR3nt: TGTGCCAGCAGCCAAGATTATGGCTACACCTTC; CDR3aa: CASSQDYGYTF
len: 13; d_gene: .; v_gene: TRBV19; abundance: few; j_gene: TRBJ1-1; CDR3nt: TGTGCCAGTAGTATAGGTCCCGAAGCTGAAGCTTTCTTT; CDR3aa: CASSIGPEAEAFF
len: 15; d_gene: .; v_gene: TRBV5-2; abundance: once; j_gene: TRBJ2-3; CDR3nt: TGTGCCAGCAACTGGGACAGGCGGTCGGCAGATACGCAGTATTTT; CDR3aa: CASNWDRRSADTQYF
len: 15; d_gene: .; v_gene: TRBV4-3; abundance: many; j_gene: TRBJ2-7; CDR3nt: TGCGCCAGCAGCCAAGGTGGGGCTAGTTCCTACGAGCAGTACTTC; CDR3aa: CASSQGGASSYEQYF
len: 17; d_gene: TRBD1; v_gene: TRBV7-2; abundance: many; j_gene: TRBJ2-5; CDR3nt: TGTGCCAGCAGCTCAGGCCCTGCAAGAACAGGGGGGGAGACCCAGTACTTC; CDR3aa: CASSSGPARTGGETQYF
len: 16; d_gene: .; v_gene: TRBV15; abundance: .; j_gene: TRBJ2-5; CDR3nt: TGTGCCGCCAGCAGAGATTTCTTTGGGGTGAGGGAGACCCAGTACTTC; CDR3aa: CAASRDFFGVRETQYF
len: 14; d_gene: .; v_gene: TRBV5-6; abundance: many; j_gene: TRBJ1-4; CDR3nt: TGTGCCAGCAGCTGGGGGGGACATTATGAAAAACTGTTTTTT; CDR3aa: CASSWGGHYEKLFF
len: 14; d_gene: TRBD1; v_gene: TRBV25-1; abundance: .; j_gene: TRBJ1-6; CDR3nt: TGTGCCAGCTCTGGGACAGGGCGGAATTCACCCCTCCACTTT; CDR3aa: CASSGTGRNSPLHF
len: 14; d_gene: .; v_gene: TRBV2; abundance: .; j_gene: TRBJ2-3; CDR3nt: TGTGCCAGCAGTGAGTACAGGATCACAGATACGCAGTATTTT; CDR3aa: CASSEYRITDTQYF
len: 14; d_gene: .; v_gene: TRBV5-4; abundance: .; j_gene: TRBJ1-4; CDR3nt: TGTGCCAGCAGCTCCGGTGACCTAAGGGAAAAACTGTTTTTT; CDR3aa: CASSSGDLREKLFF
len: 17; d_gene: TRBD2; v_gene: TRBV2; abundance: .; j_gene: TRBJ2-5; CDR3nt: TGTGCCAGCAGTGGATATACTAGCGGGGGGACCCAAGAGACCCAGTACTTC; CDR3aa: CASSGYTSGGTQETQYF
len: 14; d_gene: .; v_gene: TRBV10-2; abundance: .; j_gene: TRBJ2-7; CDR3nt: TGCGCCAGCAGTGAAGAGGGGTATACCTACGAGCAGTACTTC; CDR3aa: CASSEEGYTYEQYF
len: 15; d_gene: .; v_gene: TRBV13; abundance: .; j_gene: TRBJ1-2; CDR3nt: TGTGCCAGCAGCTTAGACAGGGCAAATATCTATGGCTACACCTTC; CDR3aa: CASSLDRANIYGYTF
len: 11; d_gene: .; v_gene: TRBV19; abundance: few; j_gene: TRBJ1-1; CDR3nt: TGTGCCAGTAGTAGCCAGGGGGAAGCTTTCTTT; CDR3aa: CASSSQGEAFF
len: 15; d_gene: .; v_gene: TRBV29-1; abundance: .; j_gene: TRBJ2-1; CDR3nt: TGCAGCGTTGAAGATCTAGAGGGGTACTACAATGAGCAGTTCTTC; CDR3aa: CSVEDLEGYYNEQFF
len: 13; d_gene: TRBD1; v_gene: TRBV25-1; abundance: .; j_gene: TRBJ1-2; CDR3nt: TGTGCCAGCAGTGAATCAGGGGGCTATGGCTACACCTTC; CDR3aa: CASSESGGYGYTF
len: 13; d_gene: .; v_gene: TRBV5-5; abundance: many; j_gene: TRBJ1-1; CDR3nt: TGTGCCAGCAGCGACCGGGACCGCGATGAAGCTTTCTTT; CDR3aa: CASSDRDRDEAFF
len: 15; d_gene: .; v_gene: TRBV19; abundance: once; j_gene: TRBJ2-7; CDR3nt: TGTGCCAGTAGTATTAAGCCAGGGAGCTCCTACGAGCAGTACTTC; CDR3aa: CASSIKPGSSYEQYF
len: 14; d_gene: TRBD1; v_gene: TRBV29-1; abundance: .; j_gene: TRBJ2-7; CDR3nt: TGCAGCGCCCAGACAGGGAAGAAGGGATGGGAGCAGTACTTC; CDR3aa: CSAQTGKKGWEQYF
len: 13; d_gene: .; v_gene: TRBV27; abundance: many; j_gene: TRBJ1-2; CDR3nt: TGTGCCAGCAGTTTGGCCCACGGCTATGGCTACACCTTC; CDR3aa: CASSLAHGYGYTF
len: 16; d_gene: .; v_gene: TRBV15; abundance: few; j_gene: TRBJ2-7; CDR3nt: TGTGCCACCAGCAGAGTCTATCCGAGGTTGGGGGACGAGCAGTACTTC; CDR3aa: CATSRVYPRLGDEQYF
len: 17; d_gene: .; v_gene: TRBV7-2; abundance: many; j_gene: TRBJ2-1; CDR3nt: TGTGCCAGCAGCTCTAGGGGGACTTCTACCTCCTACAATGAGCAGTTCTTC; CDR3aa: CASSSRGTSTSYNEQFF
len: 13; d_gene: .; v_gene: TRBV24-1; abundance: .; j_gene: TRBJ1-1; CDR3nt: TGTGCCACCAGTCAACCAGGGAACACTGAAGCTTTCTTT; CDR3aa: CATSQPGNTEAFF
len: 11; d_gene: .; v_gene: TRBV19; abundance: .; j_gene: TRBJ1-1; CDR3nt: TGTGCCAGAAACAACCACACTGAAGCTTTCTTT; CDR3aa: CARNNHTEAFF
len: 14; d_gene: TRBD1; v_gene: TRBV10-3; abundance: few; j_gene: TRBJ1-1; CDR3nt: TGTGCCAGCAGTCCTGACAGGGGGCATACTGAAGCTTTCTTT; CDR3aa: CASSPDRGHTEAFF